Each of the 9 T cell receptor beta chains below was sequenced from the same sample in a study of post-analysis software for immune sequencing data. Findings and caveats of the study: In patients, about 5 TRBV segments were more frequent than in controls, with TRBV5-6, TRBV5-1 and TRBV20-1 among them.

Their specific antigens are unknown. The library was made from cDNA and included unique molecular identifiers. TCRdb fed the PCR reads into MiXCR, producing one record per CDR3 protein. The table has 800,000 to 950,000 distinct CDR3 sequences, roughly 50% seen once. The sequenced sample was blood. The receptors originated from a girl aged 10-17 years with multiple sclerosis.

Only a few counts were recorded for this clonotype. The chain combines TRBV9 with TRBJ2-5; 7 bases match TRBD1. The CDR3 runs 16 residues. With V trimmed by 3 bases and J by 11 bases, 19 bases remained unmatched. Germline loops: CDR1 SGDLS, CDR2 YYNGEE. Written as DNA, the CDR3 is TGTGCCAGCAGCGGCCGGGACAGCTACAAATCTTGCAAGCAGTACTTC. It is translated as CASSGRDSYKSCKQYF.

This clonotype was detected only a few times. This chain uses TRBV20-1 with TRBJ2-1; D remains ambiguous. The J call could be wrong; TRBJ2-7 is a better fit for the DNA end. Germline CDR1 reads DFQATT; CDR2 reads SNEGSKA (reference sequence). The CDR3 has 13 amino acids. CDR3 nucleotides: TGCAGTGCCGTAAGGGATTCCTACAATGAGCAGTACTTC. Translated, it gives CSAVRDSYNEQYF.

The gene calls are TRBV29-1 and TRBJ2-3; D call uncertain. Germline CDR1 and CDR2: SQVTM and ANQGSEA. This CDR3 has 15 residues. With 7 bases removed from V and 2 bases from J, the gap between germline ends came to 19 bases. For the CDR3, the DNA is TGCAGCGCTAAAATAAACCCCTACAACACAGATACGCAGTATTTT. Its translation: CSAKINPYNTDTQYF.

There are a few counts of this clonotype. CDR3 in DNA: TGTGCCAGCAGTTCGAGGACTAGCGGGATGACCTACGAGCAGTACTTC. Amino acids: CASSSRTSGMTYEQYF. The chain links TRBV12-3 or TRBV12-4 to TRBJ2-7, with 12 positions matching TRBD2. The J segment lost 2 bases and the V segment lost 4 bases, leaving 6 bases of the junction unmatched. CDR3 length: 16 amino acids.

V usage is TRBV12-5 and J usage is TRBJ2-3; no reliable D call. V was clipped by 3 bases and J by 0 bases, with 4 bases between them. This CDR3 has 13 amino acids. Germline CDR1 LGHNT, CDR2 FRNRAP. The DNA of the CDR3 is TGTGCTAGTGGTTTCCGGAGCACAGATACGCAGTATTTT. Amino acid sequence: CASGFRSTDTQYF. Combining the CDR3 with reference TRBV12-5 and TRBJ2-3 gives the whole variable domain DARVTQTPRHKVTEMGQEVTMRCQPILGHNTVFWYRQTMMQGLELLAYFRNRAPLDDSGMPKDRFSAEMPDATLATLKIQPSEPRDSAVYFCASGFRSTDTQYFGPGTRLTVL.

The chain employs TRBV5-1 and TRBJ1-6; perhaps TRBD1 as D (5 bases). Germline loops: CDR1 SGHRS, CDR2 YFSETQ. The CDR3 consists of 17 residues. The V end was cut by 3 bases, the J end by 7 bases, with 20 bases between. The CDR3 spells CASSSGRDRRKNSPLHF. In DNA, the CDR3 is TGCGCCAGCAGCTCAGGCCGCGACAGACGCAAAAATTCACCCCTCCACTTT.

This clonotype showed up just a few times. This chain connects TRBV20-1 to TRBJ2-1, with 7 nucleotides matching TRBD1. J lost 1 base, V lost 5 bases, and 14 bases had no gene match. The CDR3 contains 17 residues. CDR1 and CDR2 (germline): DFQATT, SNEGSKA (reference sequence). The CDR3 DNA sequence: TGCAGTGCTTCCGATACTGGGGGCAGGGGGTCCTACAATGAGCAGTTCTTC. Translating it yields CSASDTGGRGSYNEQFF.

The rearrangement uses TRBV5-1 and TRBJ1-1, with D possibly being TRBD1 (6 bases). CDR3 length equals 12 residues. V shed 7 bases and J shed 5 bases, with 12 bases lying between them. Germline CDR1 and CDR2: SGHRS and YFSETQ. The CDR3 spells CASGRRGTEAFF. In nucleotides, the CDR3 is TGCGCCAGCGGGAGGAGGGGGACTGAAGCTTTCTTT. Filled out from reference TRBV5-1 and TRBJ1-1, the complete variable domain reads KAGVTQTPRYLIKTRGQQVTLSCSPISGHRSVSWYQQTPGQGLQFLFEYFSETQRNKGNFPGRFSGRQFSNSRSEMNVSTLELGDSALYLCASGRRGTEAFFGQGTRLTVV.

The chain has TRBV20-1 and TRBJ2-3, with 7 bases matching TRBD2. The CDR3 spans 13 residues. CDR1 is DFQATT and CDR2 is SNEGSKA in the germline V gene (reference sequence). V was pared by 5 bases and J by 4 bases, with 6 bases of the junction left unmatched. The CDR3 DNA is TGCAGTGCTGGGACTAAAACCTCAGATACGCAGTATTTT. It encodes CSAGTKTSDTQYF.